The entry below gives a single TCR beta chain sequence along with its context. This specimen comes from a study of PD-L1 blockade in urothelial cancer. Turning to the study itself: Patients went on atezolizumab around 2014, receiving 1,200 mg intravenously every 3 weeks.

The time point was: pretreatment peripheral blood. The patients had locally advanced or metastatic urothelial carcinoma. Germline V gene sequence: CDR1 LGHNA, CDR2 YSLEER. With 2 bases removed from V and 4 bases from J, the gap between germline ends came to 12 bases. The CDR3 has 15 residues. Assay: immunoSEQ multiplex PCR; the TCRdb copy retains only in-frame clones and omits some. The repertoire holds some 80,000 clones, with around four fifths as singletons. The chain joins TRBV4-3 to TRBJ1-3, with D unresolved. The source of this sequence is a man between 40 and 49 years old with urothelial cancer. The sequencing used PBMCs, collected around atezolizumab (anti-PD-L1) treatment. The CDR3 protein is CASSQSGFGGNTIYF. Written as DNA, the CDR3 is TGCGCCAGCAGCCAATCGGGATTCGGGGGAAACACCATATATTTT.